Sequencing of this T cell receptor beta chain was carried out in a study of prognosis after radiotherapy for stage I lung cancer. Overall study context: No patients got concurrent therapy with stereotactic body radiotherapy. While fewer than 18 patients showed no significant progression after radiotherapy, several developed distant metastases at a median of approximately 7 months.

The CDR3 has 16 amino acids. CDR1 and CDR2 from the germline V gene are MNHNS and SASEGT. V was cut by 3 bases and J by 2 bases, with 15 bases left in between. By two-round multiplex PCR, the TCR beta CDR3 was amplified from genomic DNA. During first-round PCR, primers specific to each TRBV and TRBJ gene were used. TCRdb re-called the multiplex PCR reads through MiXCR, storing one row per CDR3 protein. The data contain 20,000 to 25,000 distinct CDR3 sequences, approximately 35% of them singletons. This chain uses TRBV6-1 with TRBJ2-3, with D perhaps TRBD2 (5 bases). Sequencing was performed on PBMCs, taken before or after stereotactic body radiation therapy (not recorded which). The TCR comes from a donor aged 50 or older with non-small cell lung cancer. The CDR3 loop is CASSEVGRPNTDTQYF. The CDR3 nucleotides are TGTGCCAGCAGTGAGGTTGGGAGACCTAACACAGATACGCAGTATTTT.